The entry below describes one T cell receptor beta chain. These data originate in a study of blood T cell repertoires in COVID-19. Study in general: Spain, Italy and the United States supplied samples that represented acute and convalescent COVID-19. T cells, B-cell-depleted T cells, or PBMCs supplied cDNA or gDNA.

Profiled with immunoSEQ multiplex PCR; TCRdb holds only in-frame clones, not every one. Found here are about 110,000 clones, 70% to 90% of them singletons; the top ten hold approximately 3.4%. Germline trimming cut 2 bases from V and 0 bases from J; bases unmatched to any gene: 1. There are 16 residues in the CDR3. Looked up from germline, CDR1 is SGHNT and CDR2 is YENEEA. The chain carries TRBV11-3 and TRBJ2-3; the match to TRBD2 covers 11 bases. Input material: peripheral blood. This TCR was sampled from a woman aged 45-65 years with acute or convalescent COVID-19. Here the CDR3 reads CASSLRTSGSTDTQYF. The CDR3, as DNA: TGTGCCAGCAGCTTAAGGACTAGCGGGAGCACAGATACGCAGTATTTT.